The clone carrying this T cell receptor (beta chain) was detected many times. Its antigen is currently unknown. The data are from a study of early T cells in non-severe SARS-CoV-2 infection. Study-wide background: Chains were unpaired, as sequencing was done on bulk RNA from unsorted whole blood.

Germline CDR1 ENHRY, CDR2 SYGVKD. Trimming shortened V by 1 base and J by 2 bases, and 9 bases separated the two germline ends. This CDR3 is built from 14 residues. Molecules of cDNA were individually given unique molecular identifiers that were attached to them. TCRdb processed the 5' RACE reads anew with MiXCR; each CDR3 protein has one entry. The table has some 90,000 distinct CDR3 sequences, more than 13% seen once; the top ten hold around 5.8%. Study findings and constraints: Anti-spike CD8 specificities were favored by VDJdb matching, whose results missed private and CD4 specificities.

V usage is TRBV10-3 and J usage is TRBJ2-7; D unresolved. Material: whole blood. The receptor was derived from an adult who was a healthcare worker with PCR-confirmed SARS-CoV-2 infection or an uninfected control (not recorded which). The CDR3 nucleotides are TGTGCCATCAGTGAGTTTGGGGATACCTACGAGCAGTACTTC. This sequence encodes CAISEFGDTYEQYF.